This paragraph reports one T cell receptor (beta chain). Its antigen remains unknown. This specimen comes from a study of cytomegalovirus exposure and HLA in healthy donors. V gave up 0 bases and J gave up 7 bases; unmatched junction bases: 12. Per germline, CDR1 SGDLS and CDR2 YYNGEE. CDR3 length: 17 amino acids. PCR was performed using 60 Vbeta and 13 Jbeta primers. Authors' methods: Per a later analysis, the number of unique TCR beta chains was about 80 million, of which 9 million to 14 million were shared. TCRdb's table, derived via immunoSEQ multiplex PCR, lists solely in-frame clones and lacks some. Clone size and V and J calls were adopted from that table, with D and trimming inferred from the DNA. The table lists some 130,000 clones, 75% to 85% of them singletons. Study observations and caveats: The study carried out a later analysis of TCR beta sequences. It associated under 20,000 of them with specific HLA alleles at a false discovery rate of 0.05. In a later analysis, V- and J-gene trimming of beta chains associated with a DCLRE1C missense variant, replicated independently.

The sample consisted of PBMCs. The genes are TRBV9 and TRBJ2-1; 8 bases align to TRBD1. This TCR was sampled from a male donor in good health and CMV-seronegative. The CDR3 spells CASSVDPGGGLLNEQFF. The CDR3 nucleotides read TGTGCCAGCAGCGTAGACCCAGGGGGCGGGCTTCTAAATGAGCAGTTCTTC.